This entry describes one T cell receptor beta chain. The antigen is unknown. J was trimmed by 5 bases and V by 2 bases; bases with no gene match: 16. CDR1 is SGHAT and CDR2 is FQDESV in the germline V gene (reference sequence). This CDR3 region has 19 residues. Unique molecular identifiers were incorporated during preparation of the TCRbeta library. Using its own MiXCR run on the PCR reads, TCRdb lists one record per CDR3 protein. The table records 780,000 or so distinct CDR3 sequences, less than 20% of them present only once. The sample comes from a study of T-cell reconstitution after alpha-beta-depleted transplantation in children. The study, taken as a whole, reports: Expanded graft clones, several hundred of them, were reportedly the source of alpha-beta T cells about two months after transplant. T-cell numbers and diversity one year post-transplant derived largely from freshly generated T cells.

The TCR comes from a male patient between 10 and 17 years old who had a stem cell transplant for acute lymphoblastic leukemia, so the T cells may come from the graft donor. The specimen was PBMCs, mostly from graft donor cells, collected 360 days after TCRalphabeta/CD19-depleted stem cell transplant. The chain carries TRBV11-1 and TRBJ2-3; 10 nucleotides agree with TRBD1. CDR3 nucleotides: TGTGCCAGCAGCTTAATGGTGACCCGAGACAGGGGGCGAGGAGATACGCAGTATTTT. Translated: CASSLMVTRDRGRGDTQYF.